The 21 T cell receptor beta chains below were found in one sample sequenced in a study of T-cell reconstitution after alpha-beta-depleted transplantation in children. Unique molecular identifiers were built into the TCRbeta library. A single record per CDR3 protein comes from TCRdb applying MiXCR to the PCR reads. Here the sample spans around 300,000 distinct CDR3 sequences, approximately 23% being singletons. The source material was PBMCs, mostly from graft donor cells, sampled 180 days after TCRalphabeta/CD19-depleted stem cell transplant. These TCRs come from a male patient younger than 18 who had a stem cell transplant for acute lymphoblastic leukemia, so the T cells may come from the graft donor.

In its sample, this clonotype was seen a few times. The V gene is TRBV19, the J gene TRBJ2-7; 8 bases line up with TRBD2. Germline lookup yields CDR1 LNHDA and CDR2 SQIVND (reference sequence). This CDR3 region has 13 residues. J gave up 3 bases and V 6 bases, and 4 bases lay outside the gene matches. CDR3 amino acids: CASRRTSSYEQYF. The DNA of the CDR3 is TGTGCCAGTAGGCGGACTAGCAGCTACGAGCAGTACTTC.

The chain links TRBV25-1 to TRBJ2-7, with 8 bases matching TRBD1. The CDR3 is 15 residues long. V lost 1 base and J lost 1; bases outside the gene matches: 3. The V gene's germline CDR1 is MGHDK and CDR2 SYGVNS. CDR3 loop: CASSESGTGSYEQYF. CDR3 in DNA: TGTGCCAGCAGTGAATCCGGGACAGGTTCCTACGAGCAGTACTTC.

In its sample, this clonotype was seen a few times. The chain links TRBV12-3 or TRBV12-4 to TRBJ2-2; no definite D call. This CDR3 is built from 18 residues. The V end was cut by 1 base, the J end by 0 bases, with 15 bases between. The CDR3 is CASSLVRVGPTNTGELFF. In DNA, the CDR3 is TGTGCCAGCAGTTTAGTTCGGGTCGGGCCCACGAACACCGGGGAGCTGTTTTTT.

CDR3 sequence reads: CASSYDIVQKEQYF. CDR3 DNA: TGTGCCAGCAGTTACGATATAGTTCAGAAGGAGCAGTACTTC. The V and J genes are TRBV6-5 and TRBJ2-7; no clear D. Germline V lookup: CDR1 MNHEY, CDR2 SVGAGI. The CDR3 has 14 amino acids. V lost 2 bases, J lost 7 bases, and 15 bases lay in between.

CDR3 sequence reads: CSARDPAGGGLSNQPQHF. In nucleotides, the CDR3 is TGCAGTGCTAGAGATCCGGCAGGGGGGGGACTTAGCAATCAGCCCCAGCATTTT. The genes are TRBV20-1 and TRBJ1-5; TRBD1 matches at 7 bases. There are 18 residues in the CDR3. The germline CDR1 and CDR2 sequences are DFQATT and SNEGSKA (reference sequence). V trimming: 0 bases; J trimming: 0 bases; junction bases outside the gene matches: 11.

The genes are TRBV5-1 and TRBJ2-7, with 7 bases matching TRBD1. With V trimmed by 2 bases and J by 5 bases, 7 bases remained unmatched. The CDR3 contains 14 residues. CDR1 is SGHRS, CDR2 YFSETQ, per germline. CDR3 region: CASSFTRGHDEQYF. As DNA, the CDR3 is TGCGCCAGCAGCTTTACAAGGGGGCACGACGAGCAGTACTTC.

This clonotype was detected a few times. This chain connects TRBV13 to TRBJ2-7; TRBD1 matches at 11 bases. CDR1 PRHDT and CDR2 FYEKMQ come from the germline V gene (reference sequence). The V segment lost 5 bases and the J segment 1 base; nucleotides outside the gene matches: 4. The CDR3 has 15 amino acids. The CDR3 nucleotides are TGTGCCAGCAGCACCGGACAGGGGGCATCCTACGAGCAGTACTTC. It yields the protein CASSTGQGASYEQYF.

This clonotype was counted only a few times. The chain couples TRBV21-1 to TRBJ1-1. TRBV21-1 is a pseudogene. This CDR3 is 15 amino acids long. As DNA, the CDR3 is TGTGCCAGCAGCGAAGGATCCACCCGGAACACTGAAGCTTTCTTT. Translating gives CASSEGSTRNTEAFF.

The V call is TRBV19, the J call TRBJ2-7; no definite D call. The CDR3 covers 14 residues. Germline CDR1 LNHDA, CDR2 SQIVND (reference sequence). V lost 4 bases to trimming and J lost 0 bases, with 10 bases between them. CDR3 nucleotides: TGTGCCAGTAGTAGTCCCCGGATCTCCTACGAGCAGTACTTC. It is translated as CASSSPRISYEQYF.

This chain links TRBV20-1 with TRBJ1-4, with 7 bases fitting TRBD1. The CDR3 has 14 amino acids. CDR1 DFQATT and CDR2 SNEGSKA come from the germline V gene (reference sequence). J gave up 6 bases and V 5 bases, and 9 bases lay outside the gene matches. CDR3 amino acids: CSASWGTAYEKLFF. The CDR3 DNA is TGCAGTGCTTCTTGGGGGACAGCATATGAAAAACTGTTTTTT.

This chain connects TRBV3-1 to TRBJ1-4; the match to TRBD1 covers 9 bases. Germline V gene lookup returns CDR1 LGHDT and CDR2 YNNKEL (reference sequence). Trimming cost V 4 bases and J 7 bases; bases outside gene matches: 13. The CDR3 sequence is 17 residues long. The DNA of the CDR3 is TGTGCCAGCAGCCTATCCGGGACAGGGATGGATGTTGAAAAACTGTTTTTT. As protein: CASSLSGTGMDVEKLFF.

A remark on this clonotype: Compared with germline, one end of the junction differs, possibly owing to a read error. This chain joins TRBV20-1 and TRBJ2-7, with TRBD2 as a possible D gene (5 bases). This CDR3 has 12 amino acids. Germline CDR1 and CDR2: DFQATT and SNEGSKA (reference sequence). The chain's CDR3 is CSAREGPIEQYF. For the CDR3, the DNA is TGCAGTGCTCGAGAGGGCCCAATCGAGCAGTACTTC.

The chain links TRBV29-1 to TRBJ2-3; weak D call: TRBD1 (5 bases). The CDR3 totals 14 residues. Trimming shortened V by 4 bases and J by 0 bases, and 11 bases separated the two germline ends. Germline lookup yields CDR1 SQVTM and CDR2 ANQGSEA. The chain's CDR3 is CSVVLDNSTDTQYF. The CDR3 DNA reads TGCAGCGTTGTCTTGGACAATAGCACAGATACGCAGTATTTT.

This clonotype was found a few times. This sequence joins TRBV29-1 and TRBJ2-7, with D possibly being TRBD1 (5 bases). The CDR3 length is 13 residues. The V end was cut by 6 bases, the J end by 6 bases, with 18 bases between. Per the germline V gene, CDR1 is SQVTM and CDR2 is ANQGSEA. CDR3 DNA sequence: TGCAGCGTGGCCACACAGGTTCCCGCCGAGCAGTACTTC. This sequence encodes CSVATQVPAEQYF.

The chain carries TRBV10-3 and TRBJ2-7, with 13 bases identical to TRBD2. The germline V gene has CDR1 ENHRY and CDR2 SYGVKD. This CDR3 has 17 amino acids. V shed 0 bases and J 3 bases; nucleotides not matched to a gene: 5. In DNA, the CDR3 is TGTGCCATCAGTGAGTCCTGGGGACTAGCGGGAAGCTACGAGCAGTACTTC. Residues: CAISESWGLAGSYEQYF.

This chain joins TRBV12-3 or TRBV12-4 and TRBJ1-1; D gene uncertain. Trimming removed 3 bases at V and 3 bases at J, with 8 bases between. This CDR3 has 13 residues. This CDR3 reads CASSFNRDTEAFF. The CDR3 region has the DNA TGTGCCAGCAGTTTTAACCGTGACACTGAAGCTTTCTTT.

The chain uses TRBV27 and TRBJ2-2; 8 nucleotides agree with TRBD1. Unmatched junction bases numbered 6, after V lost 4 bases and J lost 5 bases. The length of the CDR3 is 15 residues. Germline-derived CDR1 and CDR2 are MNHEY and SMNVEV (reference sequence). CDR3 sequence reads: CASSYGTGSTGELFF. The CDR3 DNA reads as TGTGCCAGCAGTTATGGGACAGGATCGACCGGGGAGCTGTTTTTT.

This clonotype showed up just a few times. The chain combines TRBV29-1 with TRBJ1-2; no clear D. V dropped 3 bases and J dropped 0 bases, with 11 bases sitting between them. Germline V gene sequence: CDR1 SQVTM, CDR2 ANQGSEA. The CDR3 contains 14 residues. CDR3 in amino acids: CSVDPRNTNYGYTF. CDR3 DNA sequence: TGCAGCGTTGATCCGAGGAATACTAACTATGGCTACACCTTC.

The V and J genes are TRBV11-1 and TRBJ2-2; 12 positions match TRBD1. CDR1 and CDR2 (germline): SGHAT, FQDESV (reference sequence). Unmatched junction bases numbered 12, after V lost 3 bases and J lost 4 bases. CDR3 length equals 19 residues. The CDR3 coding sequence is TGTGCCAGCAGCTTGCGGAAACCGGGACAGGGGGCGAGCACCGGGGAGCTGTTTTTT. Protein product: CASSLRKPGQGASTGELFF.

The chain links TRBV6-5 to TRBJ2-7, with TRBD2 matching over 9 bases. Trimming took 8 bases from V and 4 from J; bases not matched to a gene: 0. Per the germline V gene, CDR1 is MNHEY and CDR2 is SVGAGI. CDR3 size: 11 residues. Here the CDR3 reads CASAGGYEQYF. CDR3 nucleotide sequence: TGTGCCAGCGCGGGAGGGTACGAGCAGTACTTC.

This clonotype was seen at least ten times. The V and J genes are TRBV12-3 or TRBV12-4 and TRBJ2-3; unclear D gene. The V end lost 4 bases, the J end lost 2 bases, and 4 bases lay between the germline ends. The CDR3 consists of 12 residues. For the CDR3, the DNA is TGTGCCAGCAGTTCGTACACAGATACGCAGTATTTT. It encodes CASSSYTDTQYF.